These 28 T cell receptor beta chains came from one sample sequenced in a study of graft-versus-host responses after intestinal transplantation. Using immunoSEQ multiplex PCR, the repertoire was profiled, and TCRdb retains in-frame clones only, with some absent. Found here are around 13,000 clones, roughly 74% of them singletons; the top ten hold 7.2%. Graft tissue processing released intraepithelial and lamina propria lymphocytes. The specimen was ileum tissue, collected 16 days after intestinal transplant. Receptors were obtained from a human patient who received an intestinal transplant, so some T cells may come from the graft donor.

The J gene is TRBJ1-5, the V gene TRBV30; D is unresolved. The CDR3 consists of 14 residues. CDR1 is GTSNPN, CDR2 SVGIG, per germline (reference sequence). Trimming removed 4 bases from V and 3 bases from J, with 13 bases in between. The CDR3 here is CAWNDGIFNQPQHF. DNA of the CDR3: TGTGCCTGGAATGACGGGATTTTCAATCAGCCCCAGCATTTT.

This clone appeared a few times. The rearrangement uses TRBV5-4 and TRBJ2-2, with a tentative D call TRBD2 (5 bases). Germline values: CDR1 SGHNT, CDR2 YYREEE (reference sequence). The CDR3 contains 15 residues. Trimming took 3 bases from V and 0 from J, leaving 9 bases between them. The CDR3 region has the DNA TGTGCCAGCAGCTGGACTCCTACGAACACCGGGGAGCTGTTTTTT. As protein: CASSWTPTNTGELFF. Using reference TRBV5-4 and TRBJ2-2 for the parts outside the CDR3, the full variable domain is ETGVTQSPTHLIKTRGQQVTLRCSSQSGHNTVSWYQQALGQGPQFIFQYYREEENGRGNFPPRFSGLQFPNYSSELNVNALELDDSALYLCASSWTPTNTGELFFGEGSRLTVL.

This rearrangement joins TRBV6-6 to TRBJ1-4, with D perhaps matching TRBD1 (5 bases). This CDR3 comprises 14 residues. Germline V gene lookup returns CDR1 MNHNY and CDR2 SVGAGI (reference sequence). V lost 5 bases and J lost 1, with 8 bases in between. CDR3 region: CASSRTGTNEKLFF. In nucleotides, the CDR3 is TGTGCCAGCAGTCGAACAGGAACTAATGAAAAACTGTTTTTT.

The rearrangement links TRBV29-1 to TRBJ1-1; 9 bases are shared with TRBD1. CDR3 length: 14 residues. J was trimmed by 5 bases and V by 7 bases; bases with no gene match: 11. Germline loops: CDR1 SQVTM, CDR2 ANQGSEA. CDR3: CSARTGDRDTEAFF. The CDR3 nucleotides read TGCAGCGCCCGAACGGGGGACAGGGATACTGAAGCTTTCTTT.

The chain links TRBV7-9 to TRBJ2-3; TRBD1 is a possible D gene (6 bases). Trimming removed 3 bases at V and 6 bases at J, with 13 bases between. Germline CDR1 and CDR2: SEHNR and FQNEAQ (reference sequence). The length of the CDR3 is 14 residues. This CDR3 reads CASSLGQGWDTQYF. DNA of the CDR3: TGTGCCAGCAGCTTGGGGCAGGGGTGGGATACGCAGTATTTT. Together with reference TRBV7-9 and TRBJ2-3, the CDR3 gives the full variable domain: DTGVSQNPRHKITKRGQNVTFRCDPISEHNRLYWYRQTLGQGPEFLTYFQNEAQLEKSRLLSDRFSAERPKGSFSTLEIQRTEQGDSAMYLCASSLGQGWDTQYFGPGTRLTVL.

The chain links TRBV19 to TRBJ1-2; 8 nucleotides line up with TRBD1. V lost 4 bases and J lost 8; bases outside the gene matches: 6. Looked up from germline, CDR1 is LNHDA and CDR2 is SQIVND (reference sequence). CDR3 size: 13 residues. CDR3 bases: TGTGCCAGTAGTACCGGACAGGGACGCGGCTACACCTTC. Encoded protein: CASSTGQGRGYTF.

The V and J genes are TRBV19 and TRBJ2-7, with TRBD1 identical over 9 bases. This CDR3 is built from 16 residues. Germline V gene sequence: CDR1 LNHDA, CDR2 SQIVND (reference sequence). J gave up 3 bases and V 0 bases, and 6 bases lay outside the gene matches. Here the CDR3 reads CASSIDWTGDFYEQYF. As DNA, the CDR3 is TGTGCCAGTAGTATAGATTGGACAGGGGACTTCTACGAGCAGTACTTC. Full variable domain (rest looked up from reference TRBV19 and TRBJ2-7): DGGITQSPKYLFRKEGQNVTLSCEQNLNHDAMYWYRQDPGQGLRLIYYSQIVNDFQKGDIAEGYSVSREKKESFPLTVTSAQKNPTAFYLCASSIDWTGDFYEQYFGPGTRLTVT.

The V and J genes are TRBV13 and TRBJ1-6; D ambiguous. CDR3 size: 15 residues. Germline V gives CDR1 PRHDT, CDR2 FYEKMQ (reference sequence). The V end was cut by 3 bases, the J end by 4 bases, with 10 bases between. The DNA for the CDR3 is TGTGCCAGCAGCTTGGGAGAGGAGTATAATTCACCCCTCCACTTT. Its protein product is CASSLGEEYNSPLHF.

CDR3: CASSSYPSGQETQYF. CDR3 sequence (DNA): TGTGCCAGCAGCTCGTATCCTAGCGGCCAAGAGACCCAGTACTTC. This sequence joins TRBV7-3 and TRBJ2-5; 7 nucleotides match TRBD2. The CDR3 has 15 amino acids. The V gene's germline CDR1 is SGHTA and CDR2 FQGTGA. V lost 4 bases, J lost 1 base, and 6 bases stayed unmatched.

This chain joins TRBV29-1 and TRBJ2-3; 9 bases map to TRBD1. Germline-derived CDR1 and CDR2 are SQVTM and ANQGSEA. This CDR3 is built from 15 residues. Unmatched junction bases numbered 5, after V lost 1 base and J lost 3 bases. CDR3 amino acids: CSVEGGTGSTDTQYF. Written as DNA, the CDR3 is TGCAGCGTTGAAGGTGGGACAGGGTCAACAGATACGCAGTATTTT.

This sequence joins TRBV15 and TRBJ2-3, with TRBD1 as a possible D gene (5 bases). Per germline, CDR1 LNHNV and CDR2 YYDKDF (reference sequence). CDR3 length: 18 amino acids. V lost 1 base and J lost 0, with 17 bases in between. The CDR3 protein is CATSRAPPTDKSTDTQYF. CDR3 nucleotide sequence: TGTGCCACCAGCAGAGCCCCCCCGACGGACAAGAGCACAGATACGCAGTATTTT. Based on the CDR3 plus reference TRBV15 and TRBJ2-3, the full variable domain is DAMVIQNPRYQVTQFGKPVTLSCSQTLNHNVMYWYQQKSSQAPKLLFHYYDKDFNNEADTPDNFQSRRPNTSFCFLDIRSPGLGDTAMYLCATSRAPPTDKSTDTQYFGPGTRLTVL.

In nucleotides, the CDR3 is TGCGCCAGCAGCCAAGGGACCGGGACAGACAATCAGCCCCAGCATTTT. It codes for CASSQGTGTDNQPQHF. The chain recombines TRBV4-3 with TRBJ1-5; 7 bases match TRBD1. The CDR3 sequence is 16 residues long. The trim removed 1 base at V and 3 bases at J, leaving 6 bases unmatched. CDR1 and CDR2 (germline): LGHNA, YSLEER.

V gene TRBV12-5 combines with J gene TRBJ2-7, with TRBD1 identical over 9 bases. This CDR3 has 16 residues. J was trimmed by 2 bases and V by 0 bases; bases with no gene match: 5. The germline V gene encodes CDR1 LGHNT and CDR2 FRNRAP. CDR3 protein: CASGLVHGTGTYEQYF. The CDR3 nucleotides are TGTGCTAGTGGTTTGGTACACGGGACAGGGACCTACGAGCAGTACTTC.

This sequence joins TRBV29-1 and TRBJ2-7; D gene uncertain. V lost 7 bases to trimming and J lost 2 bases, with 18 bases between them. This CDR3 region has 14 residues. Per the germline V gene, CDR1 is SQVTM and CDR2 is ANQGSEA. The CDR3 region has the DNA TGCAGCGCCGCATTTAGCCCGAATCCCTACGAGCAGTACTTC. Translation gives CSAAFSPNPYEQYF.

The chain uses TRBV27 and TRBJ2-1, with D possibly TRBD2 on 6 matching bases. Germline V gene sequence: CDR1 MNHEY, CDR2 SMNVEV (reference sequence). The CDR3 runs 14 residues. V lost 10 bases and J 3 bases, leaving 16 bases between the germline ends. CDR3: CATSEGSNYNEQFF. As DNA, the CDR3 is TGTGCCACCTCGGAGGGCTCCAACTACAATGAGCAGTTCTTC.

The gene calls are TRBV7-8 and TRBJ1-6; D ambiguous. The germline V and J ends were trimmed by 1 base and 1 base, with 8 bases remaining between them. CDR3 length: 16 amino acids. Germline V CDR1 and CDR2: SGHVS, FQNEAQ. The CDR3 loop reads CASSLGPRSYNSPLHF. In DNA form, the CDR3 reads TGTGCCAGCAGCTTAGGCCCGAGGTCCTATAATTCACCCCTCCACTTT. Complete variable domain (other parts from reference TRBV7-8 and TRBJ1-6): GAGVSQSPRYKVAKRGQDVALRCDPISGHVSLFWYQQALGQGPEFLTYFQNEAQLDKSGLPSDRFFAERPEGSVSTLKIQRTQQEDSAVYLCASSLGPRSYNSPLHFGNGTRLTVT.

The chain employs TRBV18 and TRBJ2-5; 8 nucleotides agree with TRBD1. Germline CDR1 and CDR2: KGHSH and LQKENI. The CDR3 covers 16 residues. The junction had 11 bases not matched to a gene; V was cut back by 6 bases and J by 2 bases. The CDR3 loop reads CASSFSRDRRQETQYF. CDR3 nucleotides: TGTGCCAGCTCTTTTAGCCGGGACAGGCGACAAGAGACCCAGTACTTC.

This clone was found once. A junction boundary mismatches the germline segment, possibly from a read error. This chain links TRBV18 with TRBJ2-3; D gene ambiguous. CDR3 length equals 14 residues. CDR1 is KGHSH and CDR2 is LQKENI in the germline V gene. CDR3 coding DNA: TGTGCCAGTTCACCGGGCGCATTAGGTGATACGCAGTATTTT. Amino acids: CASSPGALGDTQYF.

This clone was seen a handful of times. The chain recombines TRBV29-1 with TRBJ2-1; 10 bases match TRBD2. Germline V CDR1 and CDR2: SQVTM, ANQGSEA. J lost 8 bases, V lost 1 base, and 5 bases had no gene match. CDR3 length: 14 residues. CDR3 nucleotides: TGCAGCGTTGAAGGCAGCGGGAGGGCCTATGAGCAGTTCTTC. Residues: CSVEGSGRAYEQFF.

The chain links TRBV29-1 to TRBJ1-2; TRBD1 aligns across 7 bases. V dropped 3 bases and J dropped 3; count of bases not matched to a gene: 10. CDR1 and CDR2 (germline): SQVTM, ANQGSEA. The length of the CDR3 is 15 residues. The DNA of the CDR3 is TGCAGCGTTGAGTACAGGGGCGTTGTAGACTATGGCTACACCTTC. Encoded protein: CSVEYRGVVDYGYTF.

V and J are TRBV7-2 and TRBJ2-5; 12 bases match TRBD2. Germline-derived CDR1 and CDR2 are SGHTA and FQGNSA. V trimming: 1 base; J trimming: 10 bases; junction bases outside the gene matches: 13. The CDR3 has 17 residues. CDR3 sequence: CASSLVGLAGFSRGQYF. CDR3 nucleotide sequence: TGTGCCAGCAGCTTAGTCGGACTAGCGGGATTCTCCCGGGGCCAGTACTTC.

The genes are TRBV9 and TRBJ2-7; a weak D match, TRBD1 (5 bases). Trimming shortened V by 4 bases and J by 3 bases, and 17 bases separated the two germline ends. Germline CDR1 reads SGDLS; CDR2 reads YYNGEE. This CDR3 contains 15 residues. CDR3 nucleotide sequence: TGTGCCAGCAGCCCATGGGGCCCCCCCATCTACGAGCAGTACTTC. It translates to CASSPWGPPIYEQYF.

The rearrangement links TRBV5-4 to TRBJ2-7, with 9 bases that match TRBD2. V was pared by 5 bases and J by 6 bases, with 6 bases of the junction left unmatched. The CDR3 is made up of 13 amino acids. From germline, CDR1 is SGHNT and CDR2 YYREEE (reference sequence). The CDR3 DNA is TGTGCCAGCAGGGCGGGACTAGCTGGCGAGCAGTACTTC. This gives the protein CASRAGLAGEQYF.

The chain has TRBV7-9 and TRBJ2-7; TRBD1 agrees at 11 bases. The V gene end was trimmed by 5 bases and the J gene end by 5 bases; junction bases not matched to a gene: 5. CDR1 and CDR2 (germline): SEHNR, FQNEAQ (reference sequence). The CDR3 runs 14 residues. In nucleotides, the CDR3 is TGTGCCAGCAGCCTCGGGACAGGGGGGAACGAGCAGTACTTC. It yields the protein CASSLGTGGNEQYF. Full variable domain (rest looked up from reference TRBV7-9 and TRBJ2-7): DTGVSQNPRHKITKRGQNVTFRCDPISEHNRLYWYRQTLGQGPEFLTYFQNEAQLEKSRLLSDRFSAERPKGSFSTLEIQRTEQGDSAMYLCASSLGTGGNEQYFGPGTRLTVT.

The chain uses TRBV19 and TRBJ1-1, with unresolved D. This CDR3 is built from 13 residues. V lost 3 bases and J 4 bases, leaving 9 bases between the germline ends. The germline gives CDR1 LNHDA, CDR2 SQIVND (reference sequence). CDR3 amino acids: CASSIVVGTEAFF. The CDR3 DNA sequence: TGTGCCAGTAGTATCGTCGTCGGCACTGAAGCTTTCTTT.

The chain joins TRBV15 to TRBJ1-3; D remains unclear. The V and J ends lost 0 bases and 3 bases respectively, with 15 bases between them. Germline CDR1 reads LNHNV; CDR2 reads YYDKDF (reference sequence). The CDR3 is 17 residues long. This CDR3 reads CATSRDAPRRDGNTIYF. The CDR3 DNA follows: TGTGCCACCAGCAGAGATGCCCCCAGGCGTGATGGAAACACCATATATTTT.

This clone was picked up a small number of times. The chain couples TRBV7-9 to TRBJ2-1; D is unresolved. V was clipped by 2 bases and J by 8 bases, with 19 bases between them. Germline V gene sequence: CDR1 SEHNR, CDR2 FQNEAQ (reference sequence). CDR3 length equals 16 residues. CDR3 amino acids: CASSLSLHPPEDEQFF. The CDR3 DNA follows: TGTGCCAGCAGCTTATCCCTCCACCCTCCAGAGGATGAGCAGTTCTTC.

A few counts support this clone. The J gene is TRBJ2-5, the V gene TRBV18, with 7 bases fitting TRBD1. This CDR3 spans 13 amino acids. Germline CDR1 reads KGHSH; CDR2 reads LQKENI. Trimming removed 3 bases from V and 3 bases from J; junction bases left unmatched: 1. The CDR3 DNA sequence: TGTGCCAGCTCACCCAGGGGGAAAGAGACCCAGTACTTC. This gives the protein CASSPRGKETQYF.